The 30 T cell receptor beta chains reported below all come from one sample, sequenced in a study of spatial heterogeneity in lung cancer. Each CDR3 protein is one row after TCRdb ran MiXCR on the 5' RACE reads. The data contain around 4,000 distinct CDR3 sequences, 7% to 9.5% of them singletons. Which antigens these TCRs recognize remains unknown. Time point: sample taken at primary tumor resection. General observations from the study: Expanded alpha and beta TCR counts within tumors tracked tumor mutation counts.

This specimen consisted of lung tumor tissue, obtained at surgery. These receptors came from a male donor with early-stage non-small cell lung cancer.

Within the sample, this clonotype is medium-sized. The CDR3 nucleotides are TGTGCCAGCATGATTCCGGGAGGTGATTCACCCCTCCACTTT. It codes for CASMIPGGDSPLHF. J is TRBJ1-6 and V is TRBV6-1, with D unclear. The CDR3 has 14 amino acids. Trimming removed 7 bases from V and 8 bases from J, with 15 bases in between. The V gene's germline CDR1 is MNHNS and CDR2 SASEGT.

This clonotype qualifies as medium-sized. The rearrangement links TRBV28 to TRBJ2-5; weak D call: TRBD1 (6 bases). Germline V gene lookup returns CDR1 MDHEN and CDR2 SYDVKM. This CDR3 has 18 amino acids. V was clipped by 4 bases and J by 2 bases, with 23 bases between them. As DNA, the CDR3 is TGTGCCAGCAGTTCTTACTCAGGGGCAGCAATAAAACAAGAGACCCAGTACTTC. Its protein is CASSSYSGAAIKQETQYF.

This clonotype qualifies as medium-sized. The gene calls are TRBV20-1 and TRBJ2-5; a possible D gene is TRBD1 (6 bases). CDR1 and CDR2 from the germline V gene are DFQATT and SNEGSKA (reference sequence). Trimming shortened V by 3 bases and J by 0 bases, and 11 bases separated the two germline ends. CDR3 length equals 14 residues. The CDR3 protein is CSASGRDNQETQYF. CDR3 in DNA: TGCAGTGCTAGCGGCCGGGACAACCAAGAGACCCAGTACTTC.

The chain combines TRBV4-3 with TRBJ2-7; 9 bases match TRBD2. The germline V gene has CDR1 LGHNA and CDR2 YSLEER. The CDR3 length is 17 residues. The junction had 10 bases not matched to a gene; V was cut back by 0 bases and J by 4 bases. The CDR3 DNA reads TGCGCCAGCAGCCAAGAAGTCGTTGGCGGGAGGGTTTACGAGCAGTACTTC. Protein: CASSQEVVGGRVYEQYF.

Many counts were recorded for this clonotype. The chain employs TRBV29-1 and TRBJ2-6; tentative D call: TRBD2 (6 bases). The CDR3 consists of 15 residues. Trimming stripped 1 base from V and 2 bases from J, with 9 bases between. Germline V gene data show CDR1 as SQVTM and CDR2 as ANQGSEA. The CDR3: CSVEGPGAGANVLTF. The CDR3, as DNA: TGCAGCGTTGAAGGTCCGGGGGCTGGGGCCAACGTCCTGACTTTC.

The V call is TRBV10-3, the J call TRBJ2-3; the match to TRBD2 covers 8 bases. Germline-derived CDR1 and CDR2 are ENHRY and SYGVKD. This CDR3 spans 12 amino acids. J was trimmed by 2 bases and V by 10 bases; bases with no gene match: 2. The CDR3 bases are TGTGCCACCGGGGGGGCCACAGATACGCAGTATTTT. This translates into CATGGATDTQYF.

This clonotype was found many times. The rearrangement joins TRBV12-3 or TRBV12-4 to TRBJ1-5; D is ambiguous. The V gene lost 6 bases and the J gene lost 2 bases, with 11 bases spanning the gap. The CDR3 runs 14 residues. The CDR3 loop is CASSHLARNQPQHF. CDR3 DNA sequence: TGTGCCAGCAGCCACCTGGCCCGCAATCAGCCCCAGCATTTT.

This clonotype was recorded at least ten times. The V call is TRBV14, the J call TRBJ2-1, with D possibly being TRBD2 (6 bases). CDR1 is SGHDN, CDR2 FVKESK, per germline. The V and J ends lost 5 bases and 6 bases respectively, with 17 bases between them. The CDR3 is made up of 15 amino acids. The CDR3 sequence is CASSFRDWESNEQFF. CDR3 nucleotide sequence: TGTGCCAGCAGCTTCCGGGACTGGGAGTCCAATGAGCAGTTCTTC.

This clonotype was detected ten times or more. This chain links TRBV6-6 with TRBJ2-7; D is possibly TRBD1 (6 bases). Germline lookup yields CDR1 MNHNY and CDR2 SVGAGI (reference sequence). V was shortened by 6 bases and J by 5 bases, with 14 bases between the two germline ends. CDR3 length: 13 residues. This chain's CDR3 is CASSNYRVHEQYF. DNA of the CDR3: TGTGCCAGCAGCAACTACAGGGTCCACGAGCAGTACTTC.

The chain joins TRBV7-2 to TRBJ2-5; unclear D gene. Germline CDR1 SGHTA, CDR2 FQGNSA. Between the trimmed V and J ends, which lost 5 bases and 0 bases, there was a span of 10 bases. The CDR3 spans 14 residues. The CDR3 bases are TGTGCCAGCAGCCGAGGATCGTACCAAGAGACCCAGTACTTC. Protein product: CASSRGSYQETQYF. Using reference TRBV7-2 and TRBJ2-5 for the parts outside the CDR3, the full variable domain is GAGVSQSPSNKVTEKGKDVELRCDPISGHTALYWYRQSLGQGLEFLIYFQGNSAPDKSGLPSDRFSAERTGGSVSTLTIQRTQQEDSAVYLCASSRGSYQETQYFGPGTRLLVL.

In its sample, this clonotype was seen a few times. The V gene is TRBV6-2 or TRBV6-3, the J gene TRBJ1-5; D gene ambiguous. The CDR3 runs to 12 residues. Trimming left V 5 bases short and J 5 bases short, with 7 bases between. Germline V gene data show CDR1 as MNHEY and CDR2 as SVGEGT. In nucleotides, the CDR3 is TGTGCCAGCAGTCAACCGTATCAGCCCCAGCATTTT. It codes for CASSQPYQPQHF.

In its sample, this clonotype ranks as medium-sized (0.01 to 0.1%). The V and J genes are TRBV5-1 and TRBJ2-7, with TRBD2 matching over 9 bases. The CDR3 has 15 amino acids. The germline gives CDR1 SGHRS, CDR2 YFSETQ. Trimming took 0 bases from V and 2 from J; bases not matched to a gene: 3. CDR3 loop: CASSLVLAGTYEQYF. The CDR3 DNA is TGCGCCAGCAGCTTGGTGCTAGCGGGGACCTACGAGCAGTACTTC.

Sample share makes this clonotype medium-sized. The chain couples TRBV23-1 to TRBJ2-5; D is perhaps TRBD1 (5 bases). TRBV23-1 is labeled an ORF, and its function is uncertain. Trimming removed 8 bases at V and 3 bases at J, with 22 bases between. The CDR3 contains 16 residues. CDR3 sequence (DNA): TGCGCCAGCTCTAATAAGTATAGGGGAAGGAAAGAGACCCAGTACTTC. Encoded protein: CASSNKYRGRKETQYF.

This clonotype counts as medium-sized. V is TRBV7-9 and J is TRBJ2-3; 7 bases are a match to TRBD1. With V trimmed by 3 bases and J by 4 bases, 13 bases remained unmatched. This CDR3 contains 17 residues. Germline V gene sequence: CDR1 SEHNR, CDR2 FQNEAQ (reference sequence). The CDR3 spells CASSFGTVSFAADTQYF. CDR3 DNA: TGTGCCAGCAGCTTCGGGACAGTCTCATTTGCGGCAGATACGCAGTATTTT.

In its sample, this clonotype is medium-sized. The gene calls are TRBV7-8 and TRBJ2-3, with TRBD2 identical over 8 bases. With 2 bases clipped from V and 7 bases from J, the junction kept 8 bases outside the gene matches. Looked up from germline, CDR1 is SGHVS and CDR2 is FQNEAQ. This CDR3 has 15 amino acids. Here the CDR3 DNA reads TGTGCCAGCAGCTTATCGGGAGGGCCGCTAAATACGCAGTATTTT. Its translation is CASSLSGGPLNTQYF.

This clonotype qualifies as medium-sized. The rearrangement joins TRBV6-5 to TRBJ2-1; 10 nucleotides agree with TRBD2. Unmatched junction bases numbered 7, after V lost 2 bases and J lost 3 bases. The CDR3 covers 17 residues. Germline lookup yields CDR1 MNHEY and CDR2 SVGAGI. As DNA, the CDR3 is TGTGCCAGCAGTTACGAGGGGCTAGCGGGAGACTACAATGAGCAGTTCTTC. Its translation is CASSYEGLAGDYNEQFF.

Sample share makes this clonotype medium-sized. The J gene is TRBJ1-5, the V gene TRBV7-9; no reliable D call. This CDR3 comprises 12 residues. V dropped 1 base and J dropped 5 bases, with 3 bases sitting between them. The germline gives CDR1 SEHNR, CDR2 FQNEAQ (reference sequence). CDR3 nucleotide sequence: TGTGCCAGCAGCTTAGGAGATCAGCCCCAGCATTTT. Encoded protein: CASSLGDQPQHF.

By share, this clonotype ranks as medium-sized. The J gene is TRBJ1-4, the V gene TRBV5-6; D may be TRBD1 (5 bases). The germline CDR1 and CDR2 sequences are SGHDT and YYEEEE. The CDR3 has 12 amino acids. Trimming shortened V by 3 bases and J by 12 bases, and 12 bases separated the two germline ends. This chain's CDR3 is CASSSDTTELFF. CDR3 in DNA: TGTGCCAGCAGCTCGGACACCACGGAACTGTTTTTT.

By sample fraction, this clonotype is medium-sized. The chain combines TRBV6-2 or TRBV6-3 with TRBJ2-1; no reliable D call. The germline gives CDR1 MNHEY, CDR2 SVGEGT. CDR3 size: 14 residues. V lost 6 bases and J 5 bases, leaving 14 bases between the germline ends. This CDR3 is CASSPLMVDNEQFF. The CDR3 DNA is TGTGCCAGCAGCCCCCTAATGGTCGACAATGAGCAGTTCTTC.

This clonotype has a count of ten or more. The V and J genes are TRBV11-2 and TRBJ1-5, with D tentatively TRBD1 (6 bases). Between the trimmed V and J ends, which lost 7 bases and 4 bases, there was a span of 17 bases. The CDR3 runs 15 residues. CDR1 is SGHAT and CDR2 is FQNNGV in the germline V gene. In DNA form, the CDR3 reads TGTGCCAGCAACCCCGGGACATCGCCTAATCAGCCCCAGCATTTT. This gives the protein CASNPGTSPNQPQHF.

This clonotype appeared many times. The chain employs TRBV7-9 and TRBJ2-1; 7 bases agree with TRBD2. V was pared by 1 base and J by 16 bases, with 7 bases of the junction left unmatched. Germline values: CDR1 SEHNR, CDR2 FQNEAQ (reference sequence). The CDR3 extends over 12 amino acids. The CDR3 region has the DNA TGTGCCAGCAGCTTAGTGAGTCAGGGACTATTCTTC. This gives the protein CASSLVSQGLFF. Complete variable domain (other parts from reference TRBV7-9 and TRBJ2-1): DTGVSQNPRHKITKRGQNVTFRCDPISEHNRLYWYRQTLGQGPEFLTYFQNEAQLEKSRLLSDRFSAERPKGSFSTLEIQRTEQGDSAMYLCASSLVSQGLFFGPGTRLTVL.

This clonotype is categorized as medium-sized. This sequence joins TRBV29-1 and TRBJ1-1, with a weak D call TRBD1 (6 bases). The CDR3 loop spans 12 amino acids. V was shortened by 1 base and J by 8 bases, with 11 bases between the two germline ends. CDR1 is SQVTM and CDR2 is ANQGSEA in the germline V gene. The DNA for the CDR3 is TGCAGCGTTGAAGGGGGACATCGAGAAGCTTTCTTT. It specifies CSVEGGHREAFF.

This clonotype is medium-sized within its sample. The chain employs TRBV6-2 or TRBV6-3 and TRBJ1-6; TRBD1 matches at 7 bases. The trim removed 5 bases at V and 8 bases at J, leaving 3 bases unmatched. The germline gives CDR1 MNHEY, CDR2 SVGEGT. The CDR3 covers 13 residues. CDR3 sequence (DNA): TGTGCCAGCAGTGTGGGACAGCATTCACCCCTCCACTTT. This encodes CASSVGQHSPLHF.

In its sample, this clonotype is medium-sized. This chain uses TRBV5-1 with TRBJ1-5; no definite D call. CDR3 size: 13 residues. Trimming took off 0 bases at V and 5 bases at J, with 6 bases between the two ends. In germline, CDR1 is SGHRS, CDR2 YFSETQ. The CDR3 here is CASSLEGYQPQHF. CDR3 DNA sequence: TGCGCCAGCAGCTTGGAGGGTTATCAGCCCCAGCATTTT.

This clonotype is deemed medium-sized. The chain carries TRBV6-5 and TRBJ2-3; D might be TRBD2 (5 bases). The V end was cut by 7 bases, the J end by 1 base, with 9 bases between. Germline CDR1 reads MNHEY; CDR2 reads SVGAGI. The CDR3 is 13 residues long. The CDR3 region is CASNDGGTDTQYF. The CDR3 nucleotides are TGTGCCAGCAACGACGGGGGCACAGATACGCAGTATTTT.

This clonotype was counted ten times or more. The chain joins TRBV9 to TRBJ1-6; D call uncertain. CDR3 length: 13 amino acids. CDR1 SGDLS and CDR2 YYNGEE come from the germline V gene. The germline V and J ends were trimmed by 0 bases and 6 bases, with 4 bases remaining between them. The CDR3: CASSVGSNSPLHF. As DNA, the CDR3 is TGTGCCAGCAGCGTAGGTAGTAATTCACCCCTCCACTTT.

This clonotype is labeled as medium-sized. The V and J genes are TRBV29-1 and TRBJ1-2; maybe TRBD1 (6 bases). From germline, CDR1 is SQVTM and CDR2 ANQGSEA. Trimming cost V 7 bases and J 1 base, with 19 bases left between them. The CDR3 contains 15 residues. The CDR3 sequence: CSARDTPRLNYGYTF. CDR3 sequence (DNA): TGCAGCGCAAGGGACACCCCCCGCCTTAACTATGGCTACACCTTC. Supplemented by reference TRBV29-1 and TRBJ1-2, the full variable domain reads SAVISQKPSRDICQRGTSLTIQCQVDSQVTMMFWYRQQPGQSLTLIATANQGSEATYESGFVIDKFPISRPNLTFSTLTVSNMSPEDSSIYLCSARDTPRLNYGYTFGSGTRLTVV.

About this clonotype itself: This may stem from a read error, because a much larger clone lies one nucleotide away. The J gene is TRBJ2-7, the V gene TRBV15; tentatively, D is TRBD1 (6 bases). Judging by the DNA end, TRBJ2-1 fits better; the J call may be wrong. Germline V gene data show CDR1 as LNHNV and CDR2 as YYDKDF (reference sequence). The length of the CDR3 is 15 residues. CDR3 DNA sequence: TGTGCCACCAGCAAGAACCGGGACACCATCTACGAGCAGTTCTTC. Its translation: CATSKNRDTIYEQFF.

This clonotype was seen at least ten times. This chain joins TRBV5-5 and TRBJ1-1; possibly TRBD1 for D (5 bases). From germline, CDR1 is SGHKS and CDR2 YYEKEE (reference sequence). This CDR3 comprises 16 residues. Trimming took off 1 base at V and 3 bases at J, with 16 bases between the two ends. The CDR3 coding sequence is TGTGCCAGCAGCTTGAGTTTGCGGTTCAGGGACACTGAAGCTTTCTTT. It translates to CASSLSLRFRDTEAFF. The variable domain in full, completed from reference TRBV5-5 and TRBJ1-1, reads DAGVTQSPTHLIKTRGQQVTLRCSPISGHKSVSWYQQVLGQGPQFIFQYYEKEERGRGNFPDRFSARQFPNYSSELNVNALLLGDSALYLCASSLSLRFRDTEAFFGQGTRLTVV.

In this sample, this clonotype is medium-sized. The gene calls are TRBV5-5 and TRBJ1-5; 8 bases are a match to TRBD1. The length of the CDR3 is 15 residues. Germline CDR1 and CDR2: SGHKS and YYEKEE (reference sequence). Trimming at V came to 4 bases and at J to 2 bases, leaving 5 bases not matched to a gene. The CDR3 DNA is TGTGCCAGCAGCAACGACAGGGGAGGCAATCAGCCCCAGCATTTT. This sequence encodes CASSNDRGGNQPQHF.